These 12 T cell receptor beta chains originate from one sample sequenced in a study of cytomegalovirus exposure and HLA in healthy donors (dated by TCRdb to 2016 to 2017). Libraries were prepared through the immunoSEQ multiplex PCR assay. For the multiplex PCR, a mixture combining 60 forward primers for TCR Vbeta segments and 13 reverse primers for TCR Jbeta segments was used. TCRdb retrieved this table from immuneACCESS and kept in-frame rearrangements only. Not all clones are present; in checked studies, unresolved V genes account for under half, and no reason is known for the remainder. Here the sample has 250,000 to 350,000 clones; around 86% occur a single time. The ten top clones hold around 4% of the sample. What was sequenced was PBMCs. These TCRs come from a man aged 40-49 years in good health and CMV-seropositive.

The rearrangement joins TRBV28 to TRBJ1-1; D is possibly TRBD1 (6 bases). The germline V gene encodes CDR1 MDHEN and CDR2 SYDVKM. With 8 bases removed from V and 1 base from J, the gap between germline ends came to 8 bases. The CDR3 totals 12 residues. CDR3 sequence reads: CASETGNTEAFF. The CDR3 DNA reads as TGTGCCAGCGAGACAGGGAACACTGAAGCTTTCTTT.

The V call is TRBV28, the J call TRBJ2-3; unclear D gene. This CDR3 is 14 amino acids long. Germline loops: CDR1 MDHEN, CDR2 SYDVKM. Trimming removed 2 bases from V and 4 bases from J, with 10 bases in between. The CDR3 reads CASSLPSRADTQYF. The DNA of the CDR3 is TGTGCCAGCAGTTTACCGAGCCGGGCAGATACGCAGTATTTT.

The chain employs TRBV27 and TRBJ2-1, with TRBD2 matching 9 bases. Germline lookup yields CDR1 MNHEY and CDR2 SMNVEV (reference sequence). J was trimmed by 0 bases and V by 5 bases; bases with no gene match: 8. The CDR3 length is 17 residues. The chain's CDR3 is CASSLPSTSGSYNEQFF. The CDR3 coding sequence is TGTGCCAGCAGTCTCCCGTCGACTAGCGGCTCCTACAATGAGCAGTTCTTC.

This clone was seen only once. The chain joins TRBV19 to TRBJ2-1; D is perhaps TRBD2 (5 bases). The V end was cut by 10 bases, the J end by 2 bases, with 18 bases between. Germline V gene lookup returns CDR1 LNHDA and CDR2 SQIVND (reference sequence). The CDR3 runs to 15 residues. CDR3 region: CATKRDRGPYNEQFF. DNA for the CDR3: TGTGCCACCAAGAGGGATAGAGGCCCCTACAATGAGCAGTTCTTC.

The V call is TRBV2, the J call TRBJ2-3; perhaps TRBD2 as D (6 bases). Trimming removed 5 bases from V and 1 base from J, with 16 bases in between. The length of the CDR3 is 16 residues. CDR1 SNHLY and CDR2 FYNNEI come from the germline V gene. Here the CDR3 DNA reads TGTGCCAGCAGTATTGCATTTAGCGGTGGCACAGATACGCAGTATTTT. Amino acid sequence: CASSIAFSGGTDTQYF.

The chain combines TRBV6-1 with TRBJ2-1; 8 bases line up with TRBD2. The CDR3 length is 14 residues. Germline loops: CDR1 MNHNS, CDR2 SASEGT. With 9 bases clipped from V and 4 bases from J, the junction kept 8 bases outside the gene matches. CDR3 DNA: TGTGCCAGTAGCCTGACGGGGGGGTACAATGAGCAGTTCTTC. Encoded protein: CASSLTGGYNEQFF.

The V call is TRBV10-3, the J call TRBJ1-1; 7 nucleotides match TRBD1. With 6 bases clipped from V and 1 base from J, the junction kept 11 bases outside the gene matches. The germline V gene encodes CDR1 ENHRY and CDR2 SYGVKD. This CDR3 has 16 residues. The CDR3 coding sequence is TGTGCCATCAGGAGCGAAGGGGGCGCCTCGAACACTGAAGCTTTCTTT. It encodes CAIRSEGGASNTEAFF.

This clone was found once. The V and J genes are TRBV7-9 and TRBJ2-3; 7 bases are a match to TRBD1. In germline, CDR1 is SEHNR, CDR2 FQNEAQ (reference sequence). CDR3 length equals 16 residues. V was pared by 3 bases and J by 1 base, with 7 bases of the junction left unmatched. The CDR3 protein is CASSLLRQGGTDTQYF. The CDR3 DNA sequence: TGTGCCAGCAGCTTGCTTCGACAGGGAGGCACAGATACGCAGTATTTT. Variable domain in full (rest from reference TRBV7-9 and TRBJ2-3): DTGVSQNPRHKITKRGQNVTFRCDPISEHNRLYWYRQTLGQGPEFLTYFQNEAQLEKSRLLSDRFSAERPKGSFSTLEIQRTEQGDSAMYLCASSLLRQGGTDTQYFGPGTRLTVL.

This chain links TRBV7-9 with TRBJ2-7; 9 bases map to TRBD1. CDR1 is SEHNR and CDR2 is FQNEAQ in the germline V gene (reference sequence). V shed 4 bases, J shed 3 bases, and the junction held 13 bases outside the gene matches. CDR3 size: 17 residues. CDR3 DNA: TGTGCCAGCAGCTCATCTACAGGGGGCGGTGGGGACTACGAGCAGTACTTC. This codes for CASSSSTGGGGDYEQYF.

This chain joins TRBV5-1 and TRBJ2-7; maybe TRBD1 (6 bases). This CDR3 contains 14 residues. Trimming took 0 bases from V and 5 from J, leaving 12 bases between them. Germline V gives CDR1 SGHRS, CDR2 YFSETQ. The CDR3 reads CASSLAGVSHEQYF. The DNA of the CDR3 is TGCGCCAGCAGCTTGGCAGGGGTGTCCCACGAGCAGTACTTC.

The genes are TRBV28 and TRBJ2-3; D is perhaps TRBD2 (6 bases). Trimming left V 6 bases short and J 0 bases short, with 13 bases between. The CDR3 spans 15 residues. Germline loops: CDR1 MDHEN, CDR2 SYDVKM. The CDR3 loop reads CASRRGSTSTDTQYF. Here the CDR3 DNA reads TGTGCCAGCAGGCGGGGCAGTACTAGCACAGATACGCAGTATTTT.

The CDR3: CASSSLAGGIHEQFF. In nucleotides, the CDR3 is TGTGCCAGCAGCTCACTAGCGGGAGGGATCCATGAGCAGTTCTTC. The chain carries TRBV5-4 and TRBJ2-1; 13 nucleotides align to TRBD2. From germline, CDR1 is SGHNT and CDR2 YYREEE (reference sequence). J was trimmed by 8 bases and V by 3 bases; bases with no gene match: 5. This CDR3 has 15 amino acids. The variable domain in full, completed from reference TRBV5-4 and TRBJ2-1, reads ETGVTQSPTHLIKTRGQQVTLRCSSQSGHNTVSWYQQALGQGPQFIFQYYREEENGRGNFPPRFSGLQFPNYSSELNVNALELDDSALYLCASSSLAGGIHEQFFGPGTRLTVL.